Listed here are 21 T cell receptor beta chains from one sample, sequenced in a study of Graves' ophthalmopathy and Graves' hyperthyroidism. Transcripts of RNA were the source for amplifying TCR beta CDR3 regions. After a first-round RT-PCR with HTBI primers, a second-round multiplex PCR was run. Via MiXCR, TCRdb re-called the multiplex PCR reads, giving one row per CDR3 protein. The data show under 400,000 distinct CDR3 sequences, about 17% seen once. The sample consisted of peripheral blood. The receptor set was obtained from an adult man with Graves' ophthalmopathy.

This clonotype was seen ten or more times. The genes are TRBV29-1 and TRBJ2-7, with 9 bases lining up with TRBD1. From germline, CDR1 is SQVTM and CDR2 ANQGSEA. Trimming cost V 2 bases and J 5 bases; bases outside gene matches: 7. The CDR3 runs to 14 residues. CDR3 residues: CSVEPGQGGHEQYF. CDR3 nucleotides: TGCAGCGTTGAACCGGGACAGGGAGGACACGAGCAGTACTTC.

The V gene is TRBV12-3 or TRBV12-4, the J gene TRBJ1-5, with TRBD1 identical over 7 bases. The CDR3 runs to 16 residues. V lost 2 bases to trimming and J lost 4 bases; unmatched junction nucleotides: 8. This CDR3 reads CASSLWTGQSNQPQHF. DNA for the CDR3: TGTGCCAGCAGTTTATGGACGGGACAGAGTAATCAGCCCCAGCATTTT.

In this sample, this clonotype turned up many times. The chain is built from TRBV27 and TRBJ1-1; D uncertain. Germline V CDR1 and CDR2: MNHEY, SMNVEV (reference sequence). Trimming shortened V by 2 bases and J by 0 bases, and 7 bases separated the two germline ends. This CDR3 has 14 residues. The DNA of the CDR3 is TGTGCCAGCAGTTTAGGTCTAATGAACACTGAAGCTTTCTTT. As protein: CASSLGLMNTEAFF.

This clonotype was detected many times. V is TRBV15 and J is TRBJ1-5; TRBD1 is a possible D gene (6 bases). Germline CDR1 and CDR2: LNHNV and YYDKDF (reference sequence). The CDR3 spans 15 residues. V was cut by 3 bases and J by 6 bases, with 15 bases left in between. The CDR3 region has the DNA TGTGCCACCAGCAGGTTGCGGGGGCTCGGTCAGCCCCAGCATTTT. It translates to CATSRLRGLGQPQHF.

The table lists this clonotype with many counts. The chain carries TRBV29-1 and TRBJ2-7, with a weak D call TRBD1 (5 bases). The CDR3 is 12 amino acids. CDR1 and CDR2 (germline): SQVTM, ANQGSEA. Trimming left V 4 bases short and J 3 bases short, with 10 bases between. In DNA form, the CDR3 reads TGCAGCGTTGGTGAAGGGGACTACGAGCAGTACTTC. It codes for CSVGEGDYEQYF.

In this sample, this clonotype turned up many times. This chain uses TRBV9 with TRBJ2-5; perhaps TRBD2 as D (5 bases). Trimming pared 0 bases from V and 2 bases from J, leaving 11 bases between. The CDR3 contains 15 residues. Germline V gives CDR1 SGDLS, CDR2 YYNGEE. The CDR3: CASSVAPAEQETQYF. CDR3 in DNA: TGTGCCAGCAGCGTAGCCCCAGCGGAACAAGAGACCCAGTACTTC.

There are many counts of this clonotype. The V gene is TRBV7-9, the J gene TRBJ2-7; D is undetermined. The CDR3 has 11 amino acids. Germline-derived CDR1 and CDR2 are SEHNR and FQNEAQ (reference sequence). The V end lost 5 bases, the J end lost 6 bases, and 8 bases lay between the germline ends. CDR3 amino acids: CASSPGAEQYF. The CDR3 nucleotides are TGTGCCAGCAGCCCCGGAGCCGAGCAGTACTTC.

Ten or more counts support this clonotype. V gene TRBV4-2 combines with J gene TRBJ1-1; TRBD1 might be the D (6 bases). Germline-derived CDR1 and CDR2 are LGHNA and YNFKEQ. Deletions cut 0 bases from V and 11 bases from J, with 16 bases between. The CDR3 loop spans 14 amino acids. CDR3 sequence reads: CASSQDERQAFAFF. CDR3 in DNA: TGTGCCAGCAGCCAAGATGAGAGACAGGCTTTTGCTTTCTTT.

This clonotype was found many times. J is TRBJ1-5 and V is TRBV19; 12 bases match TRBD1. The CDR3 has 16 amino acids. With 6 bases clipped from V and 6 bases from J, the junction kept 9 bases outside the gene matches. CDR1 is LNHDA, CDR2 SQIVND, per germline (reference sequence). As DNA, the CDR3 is TGTGCCAGTAGCCTCCCGGGACAGGGGGCATCTCAGCCCCAGCATTTT. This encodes CASSLPGQGASQPQHF.

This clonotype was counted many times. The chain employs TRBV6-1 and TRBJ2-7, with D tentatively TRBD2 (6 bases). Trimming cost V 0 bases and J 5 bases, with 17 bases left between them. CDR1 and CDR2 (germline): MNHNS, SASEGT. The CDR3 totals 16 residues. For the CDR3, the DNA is TGTGCCAGCAGTGAAGCGCAATTCCGGGAGCTCGACGAGCAGTACTTC. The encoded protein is CASSEAQFRELDEQYF.

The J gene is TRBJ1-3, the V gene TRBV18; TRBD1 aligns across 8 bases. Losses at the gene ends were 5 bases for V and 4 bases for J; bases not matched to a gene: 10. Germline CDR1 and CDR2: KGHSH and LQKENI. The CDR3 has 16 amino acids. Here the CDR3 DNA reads TGTGCCAGCTCAGGACTCCAGGGGGCAGCGGGAAACACCATATATTTT. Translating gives CASSGLQGAAGNTIYF. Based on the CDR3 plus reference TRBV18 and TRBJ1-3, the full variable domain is NAGVMQNPRHLVRRRGQEARLRCSPMKGHSHVYWYRQLPEEGLKFMVYLQKENIIDESGMPKERFSAEFPKEGPSILRIQQVVRGDSAAYFCASSGLQGAAGNTIYFGEGSWLTVV.

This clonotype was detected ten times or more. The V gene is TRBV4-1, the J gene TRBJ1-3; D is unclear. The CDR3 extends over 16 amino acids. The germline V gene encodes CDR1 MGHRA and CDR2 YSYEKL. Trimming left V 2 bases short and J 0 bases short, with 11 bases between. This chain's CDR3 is CASSQPQTHSGNTIYF. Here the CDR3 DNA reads TGCGCCAGCAGCCAACCACAGACTCACTCTGGAAACACCATATATTTT.

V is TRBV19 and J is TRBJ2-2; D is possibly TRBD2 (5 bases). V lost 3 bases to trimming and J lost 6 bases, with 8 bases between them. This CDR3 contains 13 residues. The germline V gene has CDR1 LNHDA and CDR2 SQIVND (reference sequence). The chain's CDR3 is CASSMYGAGELFF. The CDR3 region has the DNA TGTGCCAGTAGTATGTACGGGGCCGGGGAGCTGTTTTTT.

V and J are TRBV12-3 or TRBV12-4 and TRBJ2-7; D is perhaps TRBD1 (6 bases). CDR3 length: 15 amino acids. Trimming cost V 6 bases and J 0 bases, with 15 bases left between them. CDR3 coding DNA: TGTGCCAGCAGGGCATACAGGGATCCCTCCTACGAGCAGTACTTC. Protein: CASRAYRDPSYEQYF.

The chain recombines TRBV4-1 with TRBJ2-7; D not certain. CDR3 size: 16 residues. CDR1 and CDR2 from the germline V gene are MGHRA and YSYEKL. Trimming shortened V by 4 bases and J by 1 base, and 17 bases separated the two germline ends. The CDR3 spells CASSPTPAGRSYEQYF. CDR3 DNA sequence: TGCGCCAGCAGCCCCACTCCGGCAGGACGTTCCTACGAGCAGTACTTC.

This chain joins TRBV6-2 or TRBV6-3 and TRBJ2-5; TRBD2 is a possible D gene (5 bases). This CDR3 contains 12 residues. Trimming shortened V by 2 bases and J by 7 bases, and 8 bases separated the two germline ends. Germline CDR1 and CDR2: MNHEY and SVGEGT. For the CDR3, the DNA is TGTGCCAGCAGTTACGACTACGGGACCCAGTACTTC. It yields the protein CASSYDYGTQYF.

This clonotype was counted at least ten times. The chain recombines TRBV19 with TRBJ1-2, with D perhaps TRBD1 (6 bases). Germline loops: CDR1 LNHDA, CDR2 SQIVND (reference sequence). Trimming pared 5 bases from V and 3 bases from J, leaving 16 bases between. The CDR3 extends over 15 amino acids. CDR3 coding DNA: TGTGCCAGTAGTTCCGGGACACGCACACACTATGGCTACACCTTC. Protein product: CASSSGTRTHYGYTF.

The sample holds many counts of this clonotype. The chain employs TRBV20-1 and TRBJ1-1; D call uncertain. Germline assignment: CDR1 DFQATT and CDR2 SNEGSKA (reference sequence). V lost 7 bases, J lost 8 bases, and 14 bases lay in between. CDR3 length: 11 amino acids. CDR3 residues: CSVRTTREAFF. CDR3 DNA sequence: TGCAGTGTTCGGACCACTCGGGAAGCTTTCTTT.

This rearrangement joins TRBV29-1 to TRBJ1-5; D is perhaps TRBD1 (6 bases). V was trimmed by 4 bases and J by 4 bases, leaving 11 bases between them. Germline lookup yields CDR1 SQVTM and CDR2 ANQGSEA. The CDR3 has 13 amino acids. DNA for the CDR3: TGCAGCGTTGTCCCTGACAGGAATCAGCCCCAGCATTTT. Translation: CSVVPDRNQPQHF. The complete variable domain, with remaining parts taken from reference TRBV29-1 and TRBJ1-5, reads SAVISQKPSRDICQRGTSLTIQCQVDSQVTMMFWYRQQPGQSLTLIATANQGSEATYESGFVIDKFPISRPNLTFSTLTVSNMSPEDSSIYLCSVVPDRNQPQHFGDGTRLSIL.

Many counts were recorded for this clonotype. CDR3 in DNA: TGCGCCAGCAGCATCCGGACTAGCGGGCCCTACGAGCAGTACTTC. As protein: CASSIRTSGPYEQYF. The chain joins TRBV5-1 to TRBJ2-7; 11 bases fit TRBD2. Germline V gene sequence: CDR1 SGHRS, CDR2 YFSETQ. Trimming cost V 4 bases and J 2 bases; bases outside gene matches: 5. The CDR3 covers 15 residues. The entire variable domain, with the rest obtained from reference TRBV5-1 and TRBJ2-7, is as follows: KAGVTQTPRYLIKTRGQQVTLSCSPISGHRSVSWYQQTPGQGLQFLFEYFSETQRNKGNFPGRFSGRQFSNSRSEMNVSTLELGDSALYLCASSIRTSGPYEQYFGPGTRLTVT.

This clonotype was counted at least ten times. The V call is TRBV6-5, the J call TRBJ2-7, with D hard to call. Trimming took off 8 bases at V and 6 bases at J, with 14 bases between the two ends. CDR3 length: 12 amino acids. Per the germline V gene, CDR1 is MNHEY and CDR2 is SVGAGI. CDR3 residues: CASLAPTGEQYF. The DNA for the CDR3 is TGTGCCAGCCTCGCACCTACGGGCGAGCAGTACTTC.